A single T cell receptor beta chain is shown here with its context. The record originates from a study of blood T cell repertoires in COVID-19. About the study: There were acute and convalescent COVID-19 samples, and they came from the United States, Italy and Spain. The cDNA or gDNA used as material had been derived from T cells, B-cell-depleted T cells, or PBMCs.

Original analysis: Reference gene primer amplification yielded estimated nucleated cell counts. The repertoire was sequenced with immunoSEQ multiplex PCR; TCRdb's copy has only in-frame clones and lacks some. D and trimming were read from the DNA, whereas the V and J calls and clone size are those reported in that table. The sample includes 56,000 or so clones, just over 85% of them seen just once. Deletions cut 5 bases from V and 4 bases from J, with 7 bases between. Germline V gene lookup returns CDR1 LGHDT and CDR2 YNNKEL (reference sequence). The length of the CDR3 is 12 residues. The chain carries TRBV3-1 (or the pseudogene TRBV3-2) and TRBJ2-3, with D uncertain. Sequencing was carried out using peripheral blood. This receptor was obtained from a woman older than 75 with active COVID-19. The CDR3 loop reads CASSSLSDTQYF. The CDR3 DNA is TGTGCCAGCAGCTCGTTATCAGATACGCAGTATTTT.